Below are 32 T cell receptor beta chains sequenced from a single sample in a study of radiotherapy plus CTLA-4 blockade in lung cancer. The method was immunoSEQ multiplex PCR; TCRdb's version includes in-frame clones alone and lacks a portion of them. The sample has tens of thousands of clones, 79% seen once. Sequencing used peripheral blood, obtained from a patient treated with radiotherapy plus ipilimumab. These receptors all come from a human donor with non-small cell lung cancer who had a complete response to radiotherapy plus ipilimumab.

The chain joins TRBV9 to TRBJ2-7; TRBD1 or TRBD2 may be the D gene (5 bases each). CDR1 is SGDLS, CDR2 YYNGEE, per germline. V was cut by 0 bases and J by 1 base, with 11 bases left in between. The CDR3 length is 15 residues. This chain's CDR3 is CASSVDGGPSYEQYF. CDR3 DNA sequence: TGTGCCAGCAGCGTAGATGGGGGTCCGTCCTACGAGCAGTACTTC.

This chain joins TRBV6-1 and TRBJ1-4; tentative D call: TRBD1 (6 bases). From germline, CDR1 is MNHNS and CDR2 SASEGT. The germline V and J ends were trimmed by 5 bases and 8 bases, with 18 bases remaining between them. This CDR3 has 15 amino acids. The CDR3 loop reads CASSSQGGLREKLFF. CDR3 coding DNA: TGTGCCAGCAGTTCGCAAGGGGGACTACGGGAAAAACTGTTTTTT.

V is TRBV5-1 and J is TRBJ1-4, with a weak D call TRBD1 (6 bases). The germline V gene has CDR1 SGHRS and CDR2 YFSETQ. Trimming took off 3 bases at V and 6 bases at J, with 12 bases between the two ends. The CDR3 is made up of 14 amino acids. CDR3 amino acids: CASSSGQTDEKLFF. The CDR3 DNA sequence: TGCGCCAGCAGCTCTGGACAGACTGATGAAAAACTGTTTTTT.

Worth noting for this clone: The same CDR3 arises from other DNA sequences in this sample as well. The genes are TRBV11-2 and TRBJ2-1; 12 positions match TRBD2. The CDR3 has 16 residues. V gave up 5 bases and J gave up 7 bases; unmatched junction bases: 9. Looked up from germline, CDR1 is SGHAT and CDR2 is FQNNGV. Written as DNA, the CDR3 is TGTGCCAGCAGCGCAAGACTAGCGGGAGCGGGTAATGAGCAGTTCTTC. Translated, it gives CASSARLAGAGNEQFF.

The rearrangement uses TRBV5-4 and TRBJ1-4, with 8 bases aligning to TRBD1. Germline CDR1 SGHNT, CDR2 YYREEE (reference sequence). The ends lost 3 bases at V and 8 bases at J; junction bases unmatched: 6. CDR3 size: 14 residues. CDR3: CASSSGQGGEKLFF. CDR3 DNA sequence: TGTGCCAGCAGCTCCGGACAGGGCGGGGAAAAACTGTTTTTT.

The genes are TRBV2 and TRBJ1-1, with 8 nucleotides matching TRBD1. Germline V gives CDR1 SNHLY, CDR2 FYNNEI. CDR3 length equals 13 residues. V was pared by 5 bases and J by 3 bases, with 2 bases of the junction left unmatched. The CDR3 nucleotides read TGTGCCAGCAGTTCGGGACAGGACACTGAAGCTTTCTTT. Its protein is CASSSGQDTEAFF.

This clone showed up just once. The chain carries TRBV19 and TRBJ1-3; D is undetermined. CDR1 is LNHDA and CDR2 is SQIVND in the germline V gene (reference sequence). Trimming cost V 5 bases and J 1 base, with 6 bases left between them. This CDR3 comprises 13 residues. Written as DNA, the CDR3 is TGTGCCAGTAGTTATGGGTCTGGAAACACCATATATTTT. Amino acids: CASSYGSGNTIYF.

The chain recombines TRBV5-4 with TRBJ2-2; D gene unclear. The germline gives CDR1 SGHNT, CDR2 YYREEE (reference sequence). The V end lost 4 bases, the J end lost 5 bases, and 15 bases lay between the germline ends. There are 15 residues in the CDR3. The CDR3 bases are TGTGCCAGCAGCCCCACCCGACAATCTACCGGGGAGCTGTTTTTT. Amino acids: CASSPTRQSTGELFF. The whole variable domain, filled in from reference TRBV5-4 and TRBJ2-2, reads ETGVTQSPTHLIKTRGQQVTLRCSSQSGHNTVSWYQQALGQGPQFIFQYYREEENGRGNFPPRFSGLQFPNYSSELNVNALELDDSALYLCASSPTRQSTGELFFGEGSRLTVL.

The CDR3 DNA reads as TGTGCCAGCTCACCTATTTTCGGGAGCGGGGACATGGGGCAGTTCTTC. Its protein is CASSPIFGSGDMGQFF. This rearrangement joins TRBV18 to TRBJ2-1, with D perhaps matching TRBD2 (7 bases). The germline gives CDR1 KGHSH, CDR2 LQKENI. The CDR3 covers 16 residues. V gave up 3 bases and J gave up 12 bases, with 24 bases separating them.

This chain connects TRBV6-1 to TRBJ1-2, with 11 nucleotides matching TRBD1. The germline V gene has CDR1 MNHNS and CDR2 SASEGT. Unmatched junction bases numbered 7, after V lost 6 bases and J lost 4 bases. The CDR3 has 15 residues. CDR3 amino acids: CASRYTGTGGYGYTF. The DNA of the CDR3 is TGTGCCAGCAGATACACCGGGACAGGGGGCTATGGCTACACCTTC.

The chain recombines TRBV2 with TRBJ2-5, with D uncertain. The V and J ends lost 4 bases and 4 bases respectively, with 10 bases between them. Germline V CDR1 and CDR2: SNHLY, FYNNEI. The CDR3 contains 13 residues. This CDR3 is CASSAQWGETQYF. The CDR3, as DNA: TGTGCCAGCAGTGCCCAGTGGGGAGAGACCCAGTACTTC.

This clone was seen a handful of times. The gene calls are TRBV7-2 and TRBJ2-6, with 7 bases aligning to TRBD1. V lost 1 base, J lost 0 bases, and 9 bases stayed unmatched. This CDR3 is 19 amino acids long. CDR1 SGHTA and CDR2 FQGNSA come from the germline V gene. Written as DNA, the CDR3 is TGTGCCAGCAGCTTAGGACAGGGTCGTCGAGGCTCTGGGGCCAACGTCCTGACTTTC. Translation: CASSLGQGRRGSGANVLTF.

The chain carries TRBV13 and TRBJ2-4; 10 bases align to TRBD1. Germline V gene data show CDR1 as PRHDT and CDR2 as FYEKMQ (reference sequence). Unmatched junction bases numbered 12, after V lost 2 bases and J lost 8 bases. This CDR3 contains 17 residues. The CDR3 DNA reads as TGTGCCAGCAGCTTAAGAACGCCGGGACAGGGGACCGACATTCAGTACTTC. It yields the protein CASSLRTPGQGTDIQYF.

The chain has TRBV15 and TRBJ2-5; D is uncertain. The CDR3 spans 14 residues. The V gene's germline CDR1 is LNHNV and CDR2 YYDKDF (reference sequence). The ends were cut back, 0 bases at V and 5 bases at J, with 10 bases in the middle. DNA of the CDR3: TGTGCCACCAGCAGAGATCCTAGTGGCGAGACCCAGTACTTC. This encodes CATSRDPSGETQYF.

V usage is TRBV6-5 and J usage is TRBJ1-2; D is possibly TRBD1 (5 bases). The CDR3 consists of 11 residues. CDR1 is MNHEY, CDR2 SVGAGI, per germline. Trimming shortened V by 7 bases and J by 6 bases, and 9 bases separated the two germline ends. CDR3 DNA: TGTGCCAGCACCCTCAGGGATGGCTACACCTTC. It encodes CASTLRDGYTF.

This clone occurred once. The rearrangement links TRBV5-1 to TRBJ1-2; 11 nucleotides align to TRBD1. Germline values: CDR1 SGHRS, CDR2 YFSETQ. This CDR3 contains 15 residues. Unmatched junction bases numbered 2, after V lost 0 bases and J lost 4 bases. For the CDR3, the DNA is TGCGCCAGCAGCTTGGGCGGGACAGGGGGCTATGGCTACACCTTC. Its translation is CASSLGGTGGYGYTF. Drawing the rest from reference TRBV5-1 and TRBJ1-2, the complete variable domain is KAGVTQTPRYLIKTRGQQVTLSCSPISGHRSVSWYQQTPGQGLQFLFEYFSETQRNKGNFPGRFSGRQFSNSRSEMNVSTLELGDSALYLCASSLGGTGGYGYTFGSGTRLTVV.

This clone has a single count. The gene calls are TRBV7-6 and TRBJ1-2; D perhaps matches TRBD1 (5 bases). V was cut by 1 base and J by 4 bases, with 7 bases left in between. CDR3 length: 13 amino acids. Germline CDR1 is SGHVS and CDR2 is FNYEAQ. The CDR3, as DNA: TGTGCCAGCAGCTTAGGGGGGATCTATGGCTACACCTTC. Translated: CASSLGGIYGYTF. Variable domain in full (rest from reference TRBV7-6 and TRBJ1-2): GAGVSQSPRYKVTKRGQDVALRCDPISGHVSLYWYRQALGQGPEFLTYFNYEAQQDKSGLPNDRFSAERPEGSISTLTIQRTEQRDSAMYRCASSLGGIYGYTFGSGTRLTVV.

The chain recombines TRBV5-6 with TRBJ1-5; a weak D match, TRBD1 (6 bases). The CDR3 spans 16 residues. Between the trimmed V and J ends, which lost 0 bases and 5 bases, there was a span of 15 bases. Germline CDR1 and CDR2: SGHDT and YYEEEE. CDR3 sequence (DNA): TGTGCCAGCAGCTTGGGTAGGGGGTTGGACGATCAGCCCCAGCATTTT. This codes for CASSLGRGLDDQPQHF.

The chain uses TRBV5-6 and TRBJ2-1; 11 bases line up with TRBD1. Per the germline V gene, CDR1 is SGHDT and CDR2 is YYEEEE. CDR3 length: 16 residues. Unmatched junction bases numbered 6, after V lost 0 bases and J lost 7 bases. In DNA, the CDR3 is TGTGCCAGCAGCTTGGAGTGGACAGGGGGCGGGAATGAGCAGTTCTTC. Protein: CASSLEWTGGGNEQFF.

V gene TRBV5-4 combines with J gene TRBJ1-4; 7 nucleotides align to TRBD1. V was pared by 4 bases and J by 7 bases, with 10 bases of the junction left unmatched. Germline assignment: CDR1 SGHNT and CDR2 YYREEE (reference sequence). There are 15 residues in the CDR3. CDR3 amino acids: CASSPGTASGEKLFF. CDR3 in DNA: TGTGCCAGCAGCCCCGGGACAGCGAGCGGTGAAAAACTGTTTTTT.

The chain couples TRBV7-2 to TRBJ1-5, with D possibly TRBD1 on 6 matching bases. With 4 bases removed from V and 2 bases from J, the gap between germline ends came to 6 bases. The CDR3 spans 13 residues. Germline-derived CDR1 and CDR2 are SGHTA and FQGNSA. The CDR3 DNA sequence: TGTGCCAGCAGCTACAGGGGCAATCAGCCCCAGCATTTT. This sequence encodes CASSYRGNQPQHF.

The gene calls are TRBV5-1 and TRBJ2-7; D possibly corresponds to TRBD2 (6 bases). The CDR3 loop spans 16 amino acids. Trimming removed 0 bases at V and 2 bases at J, with 15 bases between. Germline V lookup: CDR1 SGHRS, CDR2 YFSETQ. In DNA form, the CDR3 reads TGCGCCAGCAGCTTGGCCGGTGGGGCGGGGCCCTACGAGCAGTACTTC. Its translation is CASSLAGGAGPYEQYF.

V and J are TRBV9 and TRBJ1-5; D is unclear. Trimming pared 0 bases from V and 0 bases from J, leaving 4 bases between. The CDR3 has 14 amino acids. The V gene's germline CDR1 is SGDLS and CDR2 YYNGEE. The CDR3: CASSVDGSNQPQHF. CDR3 DNA: TGTGCCAGCAGCGTAGATGGTAGCAATCAGCCCCAGCATTTT.

V gene TRBV11-3 combines with J gene TRBJ2-7, with 9 nucleotides matching TRBD2. Germline V gene sequence: CDR1 SGHNT, CDR2 YENEEA. V trimming: 5 bases; J trimming: 2 bases; junction bases outside the gene matches: 4. The CDR3 has 14 residues. The CDR3 protein is CASSVTSGPYEQYV. The CDR3 DNA is TGTGCCAGCAGCGTCACTAGCGGGCCCTACGAGCAGTACGTC.

The J gene is TRBJ1-6, the V gene TRBV6-1, with D unclear. Germline assignment: CDR1 MNHNS and CDR2 SASEGT. This CDR3 has 13 amino acids. The germline V and J ends were trimmed by 8 bases and 10 bases, with 15 bases remaining between them. Here the CDR3 reads CASCSTVFSPLHF. The CDR3 region has the DNA TGTGCCAGCTGTTCCACAGTGTTCTCACCCCTCCACTTT.

The CDR3 nucleotides read TGTGCCAGCAGTTTATCCCCGACCGTCTCCAATCAGCCCCAGCATTTT. This translates into CASSLSPTVSNQPQHF. The chain has TRBV28 and TRBJ1-5; D not certain. Trimming removed 1 base at V and 3 bases at J, with 13 bases between. Germline lookup yields CDR1 MDHEN and CDR2 SYDVKM. The CDR3 runs to 16 residues. The full variable domain, in which reference TRBV28 and TRBJ1-5 provide the parts outside the CDR3, is DVKVTQSSRYLVKRTGEKVFLECVQDMDHENMFWYRQDPGLGLRLIYFSYDVKMKEKGDIPEGYSVSREKKERFSLILESASTNQTSMYLCASSLSPTVSNQPQHFGDGTRLSIL.

The chain has TRBV30 and TRBJ1-2; 7 bases map to TRBD1. The junction had 12 bases not matched to a gene; V was cut back by 3 bases and J by 2 bases. The germline V gene encodes CDR1 GTSNPN and CDR2 SVGIG (reference sequence). This CDR3 is built from 16 residues. CDR3 in amino acids: CAWRPGGAGPNYGYTF. The CDR3 DNA reads as TGTGCCTGGAGGCCAGGGGGGGCGGGGCCCAACTATGGCTACACCTTC.

The V gene is TRBV7-2, the J gene TRBJ2-1; TRBD1 agrees at 10 bases. V lost 5 bases, J lost 14 bases, and 6 bases stayed unmatched. Per germline, CDR1 SGHTA and CDR2 FQGNSA. The CDR3 has 12 amino acids. The CDR3 spells CASSARDRGKFF. The CDR3, as DNA: TGTGCCAGCAGCGCTAGGGACAGGGGTAAGTTCTTC.

V gene TRBV21-1 combines with J gene TRBJ1-4; the D segment call TRBD1 is taken from the table without a DNA check. TRBV21-1 is a documented pseudogene. The CDR3 is 14 residues long. The CDR3 sequence: CASRQGDLNEKLFF. The CDR3 coding sequence is TGTGCCAGCAGGCAGGGGGACCTTAATGAAAAACTGTTTTTT.

J is TRBJ2-5 and V is TRBV5-4; the match to TRBD2 covers 8 bases. The CDR3 contains 14 residues. Per the germline V gene, CDR1 is SGHNT and CDR2 is YYREEE (reference sequence). V dropped 1 base and J dropped 5; count of bases not matched to a gene: 4. CDR3 region: CASSLREGRETQYF. As DNA, the CDR3 is TGTGCCAGCAGCTTGCGGGAGGGCCGGGAGACCCAGTACTTC.

The J gene is TRBJ1-4, the V gene TRBV25-1; D unresolved. This CDR3 region has 12 residues. V was trimmed by 7 bases and J by 0 bases, leaving 3 bases between them. Germline loops: CDR1 MGHDK, CDR2 SYGVNS. CDR3 DNA: TGTGCCAGCACAGCAACTAATGAAAAACTGTTTTTT. Translated, it gives CASTATNEKLFF.

The rearrangement uses TRBV7-8 and TRBJ2-2, with a weak D call TRBD2 (6 bases). Trimming removed 2 bases at V and 6 bases at J, with 13 bases between. The germline V gene encodes CDR1 SGHVS and CDR2 FQNEAQ. This CDR3 is 15 amino acids long. In DNA form, the CDR3 reads TGTGCCAGCAGCTTATCGGCTAGCGTTGCCGGGGAGCTGTTTTTT. This encodes CASSLSASVAGELFF.